Given below is one T cell receptor (beta chain) in context. In the authors' workflow: Amplified reference gene primers provided the basis for estimating nucleated cell counts. Only in-frame clones appear in the TCRdb table, and some are missing; sequencing was by immunoSEQ multiplex PCR. V, J and clone size derive from that table, while D and trimming were established from the DNA sequence. The repertoire has roughly 140,000 clones, 88% of them found once; the top ten carry more than 9%. This specimen comes from a study of blood T cell repertoires in COVID-19. In the study overall: In each case, the material was cDNA or gDNA derived from T cells, B-cell-depleted T cells, or PBMCs.

V dropped 0 bases and J dropped 6; count of bases not matched to a gene: 2. Germline values: CDR1 LGHNA, CDR2 YSLEER. The CDR3 spans 16 residues. The sequence derives from a man aged 45-60 years with active or convalescent COVID-19. The sample taken for sequencing was peripheral blood. The V and J genes are TRBV4-3 and TRBJ2-2, with TRBD2 matching 12 bases. Here the CDR3 reads CASSQEASGRAGELFF. CDR3 bases: TGCGCCAGCAGCCAAGAAGCTAGCGGGAGGGCCGGGGAGCTGTTTTTT.